One TCR beta chain is described in this entry. Assay used: immunoSEQ multiplex PCR; TCRdb lists only in-frame clones, some missing. The table includes more than 30,000 clones, around 90% detected once. These data are taken from a study of T cell changes during pregnancy in multiple sclerosis. The J segment lost 8 bases and the V segment lost 6 bases, leaving 18 bases of the junction unmatched. The CDR3 sequence is 18 residues long. The germline gives CDR1 SNHLY, CDR2 FYNNEI. The input for sequencing was CD8+ T cells from peripheral blood mononuclear cells, taken in the first trimester of pregnancy. The chain has TRBV2 and TRBJ1-6, with 8 bases that match TRBD1. The clonotype originates from a female donor with multiple sclerosis, enrolled in a pregnancy study. Here the CDR3 reads CASSWRAGGAEVDSPLHF. CDR3 DNA sequence: TGTGCCAGCAGCTGGCGGGCAGGGGGCGCCGAAGTGGATTCACCCCTCCACTTT.